Presented here are 14 T cell receptor beta chains from one specimen sequenced in a study of cytomegalovirus exposure and HLA in healthy donors. PCR was performed using 60 Vbeta and 13 Jbeta primers. Produced via immunoSEQ multiplex PCR; TCRdb's table is partial and in-frame only. The data contain 150,000 to 200,000 clones, 82% of them singletons. The sequencing input was PBMCs. All receptors come from a man between 40 and 49 years old in good health and CMV-seronegative.

Comment on this clone: The sample contains more than one DNA sequence encoding this CDR3. The V gene is TRBV28, the J gene TRBJ1-5; 7 bases are a match to TRBD1. The junction had 7 bases not matched to a gene; V was cut back by 5 bases and J by 6 bases. CDR1 is MDHEN, CDR2 SYDVKM, per germline. The CDR3 spans 14 residues. DNA of the CDR3: TGTGCCAGCAGTCCTCGGACAGGCGGTCAGCCCCAGCATTTT. Amino acids: CASSPRTGGQPQHF.

This clone was seen only a few times. The chain employs TRBV7-9 and TRBJ2-1; weak D call: TRBD2 (7 bases). Germline V lookup: CDR1 SEHNR, CDR2 FQNEAQ (reference sequence). V was pared by 5 bases and J by 4 bases, with 21 bases between. The CDR3 is made up of 17 amino acids. The CDR3 sequence is CASSRSSGGGGYNEQFF. CDR3 DNA sequence: TGTGCCAGCAGCCGCAGCTCTGGGGGAGGGGGGTACAATGAGCAGTTCTTC.

The rearrangement uses TRBV28 and TRBJ1-4, with 9 bases lining up with TRBD1. The V and J ends lost 5 bases and 8 bases, in that order; junction bases with no gene match: 9. Germline V lookup: CDR1 MDHEN, CDR2 SYDVKM. The CDR3 runs to 15 residues. The CDR3 spells CASSATGTGSEKLFF. CDR3 sequence (DNA): TGTGCCAGCAGTGCGACCGGGACAGGGTCAGAAAAACTGTTTTTT.

V gene TRBV7-2 combines with J gene TRBJ1-2; 10 nucleotides align to TRBD1. This CDR3 is built from 15 residues. CDR1 and CDR2 from the germline V gene are SGHTA and FQGNSA. Trimming cost V 2 bases and J 5 bases; bases outside gene matches: 5. The CDR3 region is CASSLQTGGGYGYTF. In DNA, the CDR3 is TGTGCCAGCAGCTTACAGACAGGGGGCGGTTATGGCTACACCTTC.

V usage is TRBV28 and J usage is TRBJ1-3, with 8 positions matching TRBD1. The CDR3 runs to 17 residues. Germline loops: CDR1 MDHEN, CDR2 SYDVKM. V lost 1 base to trimming and J lost 0 bases; unmatched junction nucleotides: 5. The CDR3 here is CASSLSTGATSGNTIYF. CDR3 nucleotides: TGTGCCAGCAGTTTATCGACAGGGGCCACCTCTGGAAACACCATATATTTT. Looking up the rest from reference TRBV28 and TRBJ1-3 gives the full variable domain: DVKVTQSSRYLVKRTGEKVFLECVQDMDHENMFWYRQDPGLGLRLIYFSYDVKMKEKGDIPEGYSVSREKKERFSLILESASTNQTSMYLCASSLSTGATSGNTIYFGEGSWLTVV.

The chain recombines TRBV28 with TRBJ1-4; 11 bases match TRBD1. Per the germline V gene, CDR1 is MDHEN and CDR2 is SYDVKM. The CDR3 length is 16 residues. With V trimmed by 4 bases and J by 5 bases, 6 bases remained unmatched. CDR3 DNA: TGTGCCAGCAGTTCCCCCGGACAGGGGGCCAATGAAAAACTGTTTTTT. Translated, it gives CASSSPGQGANEKLFF.

The chain links TRBV4-3 to TRBJ2-1; TRBD1 agrees at 8 bases. Germline loops: CDR1 LGHNA, CDR2 YSLEER. The CDR3 is 15 amino acids. After removal of 4 bases from V and 7 bases from J, the junction contained 9 bases not matched to a gene. The CDR3 coding sequence is TGCGCCAGCAGCCCCCTGGACAGGGATGGTAATGAGCAGTTCTTC. Amino acid sequence: CASSPLDRDGNEQFF.

This chain uses TRBV6-5 with TRBJ2-2; D is possibly TRBD2 (5 bases). Germline V gene data show CDR1 as MNHEY and CDR2 as SVGAGI. V was shortened by 1 base and J by 0 bases, with 9 bases between the two germline ends. CDR3 length: 16 amino acids. The CDR3 nucleotides read TGTGCCAGCAGTTACTTGCGGGCAGCGAACACCGGGGAGCTGTTTTTT. It yields the protein CASSYLRAANTGELFF.

This clone was observed once. This CDR3 reads CASNDQVFTEAFF. DNA for the CDR3: TGTGCCAGCAACGACCAGGTGTTCACTGAAGCTTTCTTT. The chain has TRBV2 and TRBJ1-1; D ambiguous. CDR1 and CDR2 (germline): SNHLY, FYNNEI. The CDR3 length is 13 residues. V was trimmed by 7 bases and J by 4 bases, leaving 13 bases between them.

The gene calls are TRBV18 and TRBJ2-3; D uncertain. The V gene's germline CDR1 is KGHSH and CDR2 LQKENI. This CDR3 has 18 amino acids. V dropped 6 bases and J dropped 1 base, with 23 bases sitting between them. The CDR3: CASSPRGIRSSGTDTQYF. The DNA of the CDR3 is TGTGCCAGCTCCCCCCGAGGCATAAGAAGCTCTGGCACAGATACGCAGTATTTT.

This clone was observed a handful of times. Other DNA sequences of this sample code for an identical CDR3. The chain's CDR3 is CASSLTRQETQYF. In nucleotides, the CDR3 is TGTGCCAGCAGCTTAACGAGGCAAGAGACCCAGTACTTC. The V and J genes are TRBV7-3 and TRBJ2-5, with D uncertain. Germline CDR1 and CDR2: SGHTA and FQGTGA. The V end was cut by 0 bases, the J end by 2 bases, with 4 bases between. This CDR3 spans 13 amino acids.

V is TRBV6-4 and J is TRBJ2-1, with TRBD2 identical over 7 bases. Germline CDR1 and CDR2: MRHNA and SNTAGT. V lost 6 bases to trimming and J lost 0 bases; unmatched junction nucleotides: 5. The CDR3 extends over 15 amino acids. The CDR3: CASRAAGSSYNEQFF. In DNA, the CDR3 is TGTGCCAGCAGAGCAGCGGGGAGCTCCTACAATGAGCAGTTCTTC.

Here the CDR3 reads CASSFWRRGDTEAFF. The CDR3 DNA follows: TGTGCCAGCAGCTTTTGGCGCAGGGGAGACACTGAAGCTTTCTTT. The chain uses TRBV7-9 and TRBJ1-1; weak D call: TRBD1 (6 bases). The CDR3 is made up of 15 amino acids. V lost 3 bases and J 3 bases, leaving 14 bases between the germline ends. Germline V gene lookup returns CDR1 SEHNR and CDR2 FQNEAQ (reference sequence).

This clone has just one count. V and J are TRBV7-9 and TRBJ2-1, with D possibly matching TRBD2 (5 bases). The CDR3 loop spans 16 amino acids. Germline V gene lookup returns CDR1 SEHNR and CDR2 FQNEAQ (reference sequence). V lost 5 bases and J lost 5, with 19 bases in between. Here the CDR3 DNA reads TGTGCCAGCAGCCCCATTTCGGGAAGGATCAACAATGAGCAGTTCTTC. This encodes CASSPISGRINNEQFF.